This TCR beta chain was identified in a study of post-analysis software for immune sequencing data. The TCR beta cDNA libraries contained unique molecular identifiers. Input populations of about 0.9 to 10 million T cells gave rise to approximately 480,000 cDNA molecules. TCRdb itself ran the PCR reads through MiXCR, one entry per CDR3 protein. The table has hundreds of thousands of distinct CDR3 sequences, roughly 46% seen once. CDR1 is SGHAT and CDR2 is FQDESV in the germline V gene (reference sequence). With V trimmed by 3 bases and J by 2 bases, 11 bases remained unmatched. This CDR3 has 17 amino acids. Findings and caveats of the study: Relative to controls, patients had about 5 TRBV segments at higher frequency, with TRBV5-6, TRBV5-1 and TRBV20-1 among these. Batch-mates among the samples co-clustered strongly by F measure. Among multiple sclerosis patients, normalized Chao1 diversity was significantly below that of controls.

In the case of this clonotype: As yet, its antigen is unknown.

The sample was blood. The V and J genes are TRBV11-1 and TRBJ2-3, with TRBD1 matching 7 bases. The sequence came from a girl aged 5 to 17 with multiple sclerosis. CDR3 DNA: TGTGCCAGCAGCTTTACGGGACAGCCGACTTCCACAGATACGCAGTATTTT. It encodes CASSFTGQPTSTDTQYF.